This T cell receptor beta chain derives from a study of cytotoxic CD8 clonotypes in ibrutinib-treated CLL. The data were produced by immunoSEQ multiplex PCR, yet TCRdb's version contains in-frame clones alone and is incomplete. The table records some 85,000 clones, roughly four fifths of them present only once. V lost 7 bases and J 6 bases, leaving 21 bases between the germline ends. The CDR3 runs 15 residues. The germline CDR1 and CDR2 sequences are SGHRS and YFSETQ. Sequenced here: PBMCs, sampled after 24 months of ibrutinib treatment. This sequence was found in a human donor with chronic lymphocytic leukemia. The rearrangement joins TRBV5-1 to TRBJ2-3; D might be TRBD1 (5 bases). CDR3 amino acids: CASGPATGQRDTQYF. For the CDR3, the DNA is TGCGCCAGCGGCCCTGCTACAGGCCAGCGCGATACGCAGTATTTT.